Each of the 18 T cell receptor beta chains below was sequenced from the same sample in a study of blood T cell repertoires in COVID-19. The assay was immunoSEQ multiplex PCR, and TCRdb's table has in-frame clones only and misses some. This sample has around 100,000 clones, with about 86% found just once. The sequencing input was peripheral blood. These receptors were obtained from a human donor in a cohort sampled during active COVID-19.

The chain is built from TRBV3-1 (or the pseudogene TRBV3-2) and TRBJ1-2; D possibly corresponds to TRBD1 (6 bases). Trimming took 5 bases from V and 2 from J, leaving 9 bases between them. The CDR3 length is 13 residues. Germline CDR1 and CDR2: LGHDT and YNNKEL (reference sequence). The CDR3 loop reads CASSVGQNYGYTF. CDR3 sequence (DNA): TGTGCCAGCAGCGTCGGACAGAACTATGGCTACACCTTC.

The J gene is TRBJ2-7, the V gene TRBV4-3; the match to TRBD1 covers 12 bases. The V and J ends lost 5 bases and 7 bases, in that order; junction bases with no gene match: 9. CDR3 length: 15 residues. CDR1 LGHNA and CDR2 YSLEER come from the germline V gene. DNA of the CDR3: TGCGCCAGCAGCAGGACGGGACAGGGGGCTGGGGAGCAGTACTTC. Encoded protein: CASSRTGQGAGEQYF.

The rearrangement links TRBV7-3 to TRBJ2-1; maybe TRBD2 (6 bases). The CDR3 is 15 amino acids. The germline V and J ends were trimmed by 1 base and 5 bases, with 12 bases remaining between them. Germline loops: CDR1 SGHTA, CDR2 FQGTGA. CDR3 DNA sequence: TGTGCCAGCAGCTTAAATAGAGGACTAAACAATGAGCAGTTCTTC. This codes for CASSLNRGLNNEQFF.

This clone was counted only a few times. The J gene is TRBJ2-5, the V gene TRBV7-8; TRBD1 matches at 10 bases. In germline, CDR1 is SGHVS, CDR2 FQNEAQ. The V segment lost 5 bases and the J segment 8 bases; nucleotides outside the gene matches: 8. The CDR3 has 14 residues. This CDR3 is CASSEGQGVNTQYF. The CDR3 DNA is TGTGCCAGCAGCGAAGGACAGGGGGTGAACACCCAGTACTTC.

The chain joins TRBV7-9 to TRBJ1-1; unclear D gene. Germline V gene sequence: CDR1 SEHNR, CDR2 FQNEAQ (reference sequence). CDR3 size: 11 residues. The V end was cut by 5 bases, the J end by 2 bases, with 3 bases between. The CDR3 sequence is CASSINTEAFF. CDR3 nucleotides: TGTGCCAGCAGCATAAACACTGAAGCTTTCTTT.

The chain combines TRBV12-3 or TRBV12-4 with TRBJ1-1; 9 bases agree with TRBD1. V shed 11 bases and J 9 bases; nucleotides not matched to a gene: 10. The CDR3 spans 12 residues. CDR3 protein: CAVGQGFLKAFF. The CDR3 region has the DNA TGTGCCGTGGGACAGGGTTTTTTGAAAGCTTTCTTT.

The CDR3 DNA follows: TGTGCCAGCTCACCGTCCCGGGACAGTAATCAGCCCCAGCATTTT. Translating it yields CASSPSRDSNQPQHF. The genes are TRBV18 and TRBJ1-5; 7 nucleotides agree with TRBD1. Trimming removed 3 bases from V and 4 bases from J; junction bases left unmatched: 6. Germline CDR1 reads KGHSH; CDR2 reads LQKENI. The CDR3 contains 15 residues.

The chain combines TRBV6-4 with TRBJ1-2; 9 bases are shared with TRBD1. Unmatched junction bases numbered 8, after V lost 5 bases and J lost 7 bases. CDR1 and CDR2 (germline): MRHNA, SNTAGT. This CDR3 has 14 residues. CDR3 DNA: TGTGCCAGCAGTCCGGGACAGGGTACGAGTGGCTACACCTTC. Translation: CASSPGQGTSGYTF.

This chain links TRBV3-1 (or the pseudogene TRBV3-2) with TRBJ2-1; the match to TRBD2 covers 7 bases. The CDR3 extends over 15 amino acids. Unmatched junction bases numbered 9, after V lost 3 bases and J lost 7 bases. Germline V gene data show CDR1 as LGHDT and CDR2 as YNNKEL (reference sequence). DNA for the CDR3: TGTGCCAGCAGCCAGACGGGAGGAATGTCGAATGAGCAGTTCTTC. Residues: CASSQTGGMSNEQFF.

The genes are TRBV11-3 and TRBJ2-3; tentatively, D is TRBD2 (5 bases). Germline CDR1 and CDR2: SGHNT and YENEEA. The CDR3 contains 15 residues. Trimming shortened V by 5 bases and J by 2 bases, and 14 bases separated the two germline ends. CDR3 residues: CASSGGRLPTDTQYF. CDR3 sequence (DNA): TGTGCCAGCAGCGGCGGGCGACTGCCCACAGATACGCAGTATTTT.

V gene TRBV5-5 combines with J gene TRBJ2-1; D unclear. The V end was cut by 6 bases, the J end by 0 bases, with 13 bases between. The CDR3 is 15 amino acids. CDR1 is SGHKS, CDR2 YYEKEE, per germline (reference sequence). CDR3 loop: CASTLAVNSYNEQFF. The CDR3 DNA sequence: TGTGCCAGCACGTTGGCTGTTAACTCCTACAATGAGCAGTTCTTC.

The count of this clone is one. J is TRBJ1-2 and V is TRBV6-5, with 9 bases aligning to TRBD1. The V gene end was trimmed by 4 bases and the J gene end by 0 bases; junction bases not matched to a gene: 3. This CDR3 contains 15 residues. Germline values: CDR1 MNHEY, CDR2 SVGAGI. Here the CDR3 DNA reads TGTGCCAGCAGTTTACGGACAGGGGCTAACTATGGCTACACCTTC. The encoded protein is CASSLRTGANYGYTF.

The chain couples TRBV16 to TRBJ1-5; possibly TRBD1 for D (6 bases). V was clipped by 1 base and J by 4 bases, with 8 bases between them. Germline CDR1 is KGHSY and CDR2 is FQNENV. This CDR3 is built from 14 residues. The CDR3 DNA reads TGTGCCAGCAGCCAATGGGACACGAATCAGCCCCAGCATTTT. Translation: CASSQWDTNQPQHF.

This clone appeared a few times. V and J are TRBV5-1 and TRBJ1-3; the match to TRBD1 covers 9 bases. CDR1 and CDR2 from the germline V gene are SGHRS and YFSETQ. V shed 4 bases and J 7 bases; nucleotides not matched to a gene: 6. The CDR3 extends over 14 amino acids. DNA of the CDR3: TGCGCCAGCAGCAAGGACAGGGGAGGGAACACCATATATTTT. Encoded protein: CASSKDRGGNTIYF.

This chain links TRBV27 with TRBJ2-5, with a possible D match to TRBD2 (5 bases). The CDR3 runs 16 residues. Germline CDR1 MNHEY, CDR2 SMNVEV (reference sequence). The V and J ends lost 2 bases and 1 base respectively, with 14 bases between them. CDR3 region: CASSLAPLSGQETQYF. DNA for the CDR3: TGTGCCAGCAGTTTAGCGCCTCTGAGCGGCCAAGAGACCCAGTACTTC.

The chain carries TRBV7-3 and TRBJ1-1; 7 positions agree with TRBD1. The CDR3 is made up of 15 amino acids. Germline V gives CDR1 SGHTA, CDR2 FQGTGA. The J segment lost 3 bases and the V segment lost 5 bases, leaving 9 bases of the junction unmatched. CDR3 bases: TGTGCCAGCAGCAACCCGACAGGGATGGACACTGAAGCTTTCTTT. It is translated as CASSNPTGMDTEAFF.

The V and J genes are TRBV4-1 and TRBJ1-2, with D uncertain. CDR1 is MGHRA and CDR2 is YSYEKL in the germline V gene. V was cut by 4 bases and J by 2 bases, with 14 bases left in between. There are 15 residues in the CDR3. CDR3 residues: CASSRHERENYGYTF. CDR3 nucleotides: TGCGCCAGCAGCCGCCACGAACGAGAGAACTATGGCTACACCTTC.

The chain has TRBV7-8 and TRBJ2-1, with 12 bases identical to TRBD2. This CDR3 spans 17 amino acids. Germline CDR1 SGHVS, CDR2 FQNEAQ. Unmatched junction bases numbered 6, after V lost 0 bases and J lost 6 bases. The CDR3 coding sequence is TGTGCCAGCAGCTTAGCGGTGACTAGCGGGAGTGTCAATGAGCAGTTCTTC. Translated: CASSLAVTSGSVNEQFF. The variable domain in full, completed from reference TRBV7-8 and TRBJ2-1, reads GAGVSQSPRYKVAKRGQDVALRCDPISGHVSLFWYQQALGQGPEFLTYFQNEAQLDKSGLPSDRFFAERPEGSVSTLKIQRTQQEDSAVYLCASSLAVTSGSVNEQFFGPGTRLTVL.